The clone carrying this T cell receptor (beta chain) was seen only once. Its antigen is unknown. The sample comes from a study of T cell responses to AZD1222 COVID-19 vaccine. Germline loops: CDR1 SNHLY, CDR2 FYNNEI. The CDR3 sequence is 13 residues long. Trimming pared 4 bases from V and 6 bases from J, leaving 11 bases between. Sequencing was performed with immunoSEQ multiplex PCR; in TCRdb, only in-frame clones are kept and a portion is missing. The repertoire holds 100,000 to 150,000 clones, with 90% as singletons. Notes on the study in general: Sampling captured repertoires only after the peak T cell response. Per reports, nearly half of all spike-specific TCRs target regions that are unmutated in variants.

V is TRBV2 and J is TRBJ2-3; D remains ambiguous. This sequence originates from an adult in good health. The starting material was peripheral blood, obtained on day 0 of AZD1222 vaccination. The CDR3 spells CASSVEVVDTQYF. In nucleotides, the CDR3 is TGTGCCAGCAGTGTAGAGGTCGTGGATACGCAGTATTTT.